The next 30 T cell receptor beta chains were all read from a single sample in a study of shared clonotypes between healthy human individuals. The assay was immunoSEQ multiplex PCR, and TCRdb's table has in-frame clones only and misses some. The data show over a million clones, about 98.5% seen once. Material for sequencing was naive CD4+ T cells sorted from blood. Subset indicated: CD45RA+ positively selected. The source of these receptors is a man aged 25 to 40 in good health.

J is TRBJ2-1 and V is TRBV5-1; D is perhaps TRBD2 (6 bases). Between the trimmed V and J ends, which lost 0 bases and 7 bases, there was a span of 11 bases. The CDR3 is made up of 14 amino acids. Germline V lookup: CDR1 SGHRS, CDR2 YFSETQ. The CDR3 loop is CASSLAGGTNEQFF. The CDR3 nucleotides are TGCGCCAGCAGCTTGGCTGGCGGGACTAATGAGCAGTTCTTC.

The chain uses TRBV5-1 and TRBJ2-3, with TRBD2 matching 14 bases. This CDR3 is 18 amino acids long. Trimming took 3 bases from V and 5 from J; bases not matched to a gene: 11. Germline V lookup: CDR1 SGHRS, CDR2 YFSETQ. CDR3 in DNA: TGCGCCAGCAGCTCGATAAGCACTGGACTAGCGGGAGGAGATACGCAGTATTTT. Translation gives CASSSISTGLAGGDTQYF.

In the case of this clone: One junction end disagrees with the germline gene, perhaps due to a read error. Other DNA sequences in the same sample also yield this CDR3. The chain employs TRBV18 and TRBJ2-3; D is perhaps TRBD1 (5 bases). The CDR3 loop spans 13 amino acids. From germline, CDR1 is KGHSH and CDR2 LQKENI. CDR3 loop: CASSPQGTDTQYF. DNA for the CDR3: TGTGCCAGCTCTCCACAGGGCACAGATACGCAGTATTTT.

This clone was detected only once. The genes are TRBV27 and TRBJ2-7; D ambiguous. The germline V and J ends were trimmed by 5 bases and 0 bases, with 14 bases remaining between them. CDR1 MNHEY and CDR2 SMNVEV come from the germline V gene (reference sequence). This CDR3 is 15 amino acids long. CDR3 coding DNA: TGTGCCAGCAGTGCGACCCCGAGGCCCTCCTACGAGCAGTACTTC. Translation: CASSATPRPSYEQYF.

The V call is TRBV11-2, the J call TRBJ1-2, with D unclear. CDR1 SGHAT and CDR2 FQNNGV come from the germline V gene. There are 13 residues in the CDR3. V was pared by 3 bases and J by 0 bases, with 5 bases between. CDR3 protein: CASSFLSNYGYTF. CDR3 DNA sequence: TGTGCCAGCAGCTTTCTCTCTAACTATGGCTACACCTTC.

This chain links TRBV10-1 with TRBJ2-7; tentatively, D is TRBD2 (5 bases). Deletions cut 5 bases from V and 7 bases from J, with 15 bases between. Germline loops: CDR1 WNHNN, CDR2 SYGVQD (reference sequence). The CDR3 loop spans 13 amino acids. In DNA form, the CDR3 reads TGCGCCAGCAGTAAGGCGGGCCTCTCGGAGCAGTACTTC. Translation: CASSKAGLSEQYF.

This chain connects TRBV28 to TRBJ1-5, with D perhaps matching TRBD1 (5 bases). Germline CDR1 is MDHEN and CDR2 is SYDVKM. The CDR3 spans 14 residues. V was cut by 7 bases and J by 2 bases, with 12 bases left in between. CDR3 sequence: CASITGTGNQPQHF. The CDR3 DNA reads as TGTGCCAGCATCACCGGGACTGGCAATCAGCCCCAGCATTTT. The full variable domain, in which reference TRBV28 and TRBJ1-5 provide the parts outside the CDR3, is DVKVTQSSRYLVKRTGEKVFLECVQDMDHENMFWYRQDPGLGLRLIYFSYDVKMKEKGDIPEGYSVSREKKERFSLILESASTNQTSMYLCASITGTGNQPQHFGDGTRLSIL.

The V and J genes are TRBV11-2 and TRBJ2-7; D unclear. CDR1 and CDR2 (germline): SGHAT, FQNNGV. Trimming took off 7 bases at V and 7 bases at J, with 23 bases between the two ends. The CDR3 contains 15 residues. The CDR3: CASNITSGPAMEQYF. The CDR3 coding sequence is TGTGCCAGCAACATAACTTCAGGTCCCGCTATGGAGCAGTACTTC.

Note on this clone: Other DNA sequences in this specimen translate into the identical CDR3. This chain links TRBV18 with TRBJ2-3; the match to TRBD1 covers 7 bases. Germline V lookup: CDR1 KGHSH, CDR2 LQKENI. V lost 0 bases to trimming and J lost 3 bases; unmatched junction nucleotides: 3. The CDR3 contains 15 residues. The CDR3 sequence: CASSPPSGGTDTQYF. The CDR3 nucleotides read TGTGCCAGCTCACCACCGTCAGGGGGTACAGATACGCAGTATTTT.

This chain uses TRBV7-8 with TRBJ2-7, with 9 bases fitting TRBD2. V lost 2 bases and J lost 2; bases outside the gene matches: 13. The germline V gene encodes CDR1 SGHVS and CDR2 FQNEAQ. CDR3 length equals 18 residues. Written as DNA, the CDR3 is TGTGCCAGCAGCTTAAAGACACGAGTAGCGGGAGTTCCCTACGAGCAGTACTTC. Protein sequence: CASSLKTRVAGVPYEQYF.

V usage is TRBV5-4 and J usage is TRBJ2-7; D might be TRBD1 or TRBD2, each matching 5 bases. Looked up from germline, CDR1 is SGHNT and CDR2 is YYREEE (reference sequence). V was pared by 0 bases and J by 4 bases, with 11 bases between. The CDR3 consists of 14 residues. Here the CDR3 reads CASSLGGNGYEQYF. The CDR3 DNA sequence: TGTGCCAGCAGCTTGGGGGGGAATGGGTACGAGCAGTACTTC.

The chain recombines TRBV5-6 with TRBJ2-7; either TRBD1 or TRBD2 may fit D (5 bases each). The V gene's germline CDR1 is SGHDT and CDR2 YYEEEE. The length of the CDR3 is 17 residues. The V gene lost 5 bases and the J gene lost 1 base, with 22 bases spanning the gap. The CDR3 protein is CASSPGQGPWLSYEQYF. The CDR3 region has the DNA TGTGCCAGCAGTCCAGGCCAGGGACCTTGGCTGTCCTACGAGCAGTACTTC.

The CDR3 loop reads CAWSVLGRGGYTF. CDR3 sequence (DNA): TGTGCCTGGAGTGTACTTGGGAGAGGCGGCTACACCTTC. This chain connects TRBV30 to TRBJ1-2; D not resolved. V dropped 0 bases and J dropped 8 bases, with 13 bases sitting between them. This CDR3 has 13 amino acids. Germline loops: CDR1 GTSNPN, CDR2 SVGIG (reference sequence).

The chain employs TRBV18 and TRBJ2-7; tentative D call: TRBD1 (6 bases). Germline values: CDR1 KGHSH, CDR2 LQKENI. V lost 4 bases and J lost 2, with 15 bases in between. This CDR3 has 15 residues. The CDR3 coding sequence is TGTGCCAGCTCACTAACTCCGGGACAAACCTACGAGCAGTACTTC. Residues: CASSLTPGQTYEQYF.

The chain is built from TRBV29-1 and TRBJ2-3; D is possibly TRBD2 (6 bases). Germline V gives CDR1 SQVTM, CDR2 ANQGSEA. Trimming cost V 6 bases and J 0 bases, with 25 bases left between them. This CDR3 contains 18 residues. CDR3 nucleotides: TGCAGCGTCGACCCCGGGACTTACCCAACCTTTAGCACAGATACGCAGTATTTT. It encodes CSVDPGTYPTFSTDTQYF.

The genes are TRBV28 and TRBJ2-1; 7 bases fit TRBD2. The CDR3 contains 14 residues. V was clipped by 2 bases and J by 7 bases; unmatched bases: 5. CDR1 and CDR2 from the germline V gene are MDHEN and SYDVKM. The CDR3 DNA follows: TGTGCCAGCAGTTTAGGGCTAGCGGTGAATGAGCAGTTCTTC. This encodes CASSLGLAVNEQFF.

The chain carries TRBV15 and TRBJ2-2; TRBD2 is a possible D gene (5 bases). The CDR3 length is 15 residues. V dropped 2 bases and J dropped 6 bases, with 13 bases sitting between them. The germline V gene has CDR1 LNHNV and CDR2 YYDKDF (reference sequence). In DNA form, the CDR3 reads TGTGCCACCAGCAGAAAACCAAGAGGGCCCGGGGAGCTGTTTTTT. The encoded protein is CATSRKPRGPGELFF.

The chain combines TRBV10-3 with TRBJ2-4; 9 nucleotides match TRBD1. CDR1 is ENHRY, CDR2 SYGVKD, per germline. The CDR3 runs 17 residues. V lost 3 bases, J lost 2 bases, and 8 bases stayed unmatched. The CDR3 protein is CAISDSRDRDSKNIQYF. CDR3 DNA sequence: TGTGCCATCAGTGACTCCCGGGACAGGGATTCCAAAAACATTCAGTACTTC.

The CDR3 here is CASSSLTSLHTLDNEQFF. CDR3 DNA sequence: TGTGCCAGCTCATCCCTAACTAGCCTCCACACTCTCGACAATGAGCAGTTCTTC. The genes are TRBV18 and TRBJ2-1, with D possibly matching TRBD2 (6 bases). Germline V lookup: CDR1 KGHSH, CDR2 LQKENI. Trimming cost V 5 bases and J 5 bases, with 25 bases left between them. The CDR3 is 18 amino acids.

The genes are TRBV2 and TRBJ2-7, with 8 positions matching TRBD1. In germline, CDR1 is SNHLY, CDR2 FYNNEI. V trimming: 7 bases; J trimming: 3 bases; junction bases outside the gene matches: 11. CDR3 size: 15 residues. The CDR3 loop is CASNRGQESHYEQYF. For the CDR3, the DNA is TGTGCCAGCAACCGGGGACAGGAATCACACTACGAGCAGTACTTC.

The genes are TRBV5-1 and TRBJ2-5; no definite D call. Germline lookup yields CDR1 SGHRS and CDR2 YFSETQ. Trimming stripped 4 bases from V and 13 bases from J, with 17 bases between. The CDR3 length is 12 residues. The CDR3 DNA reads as TGCGCCAGCAGCGGCGACATTCTTAGACCGTACTTC. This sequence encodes CASSGDILRPYF.

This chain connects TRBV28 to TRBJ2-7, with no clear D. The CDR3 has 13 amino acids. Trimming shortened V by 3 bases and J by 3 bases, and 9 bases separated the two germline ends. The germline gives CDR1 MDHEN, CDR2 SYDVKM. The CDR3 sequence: CASSLAFRYEQYF. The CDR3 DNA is TGTGCCAGCAGTTTGGCCTTTCGCTACGAGCAGTACTTC.

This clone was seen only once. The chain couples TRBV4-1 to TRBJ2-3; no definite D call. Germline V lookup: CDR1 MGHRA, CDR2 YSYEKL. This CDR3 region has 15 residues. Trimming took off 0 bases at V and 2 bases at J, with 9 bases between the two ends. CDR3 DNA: TGCGCCAGCAGCCAAGAAGGAAGGATCACAGATACGCAGTATTTT. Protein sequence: CASSQEGRITDTQYF.

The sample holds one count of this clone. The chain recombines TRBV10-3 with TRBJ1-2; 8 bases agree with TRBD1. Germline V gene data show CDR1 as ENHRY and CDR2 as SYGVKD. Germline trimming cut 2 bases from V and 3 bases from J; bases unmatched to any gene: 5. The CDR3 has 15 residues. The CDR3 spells CAISEQGQGDYGYTF. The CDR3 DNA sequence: TGTGCCATCAGTGAGCAAGGACAGGGTGACTATGGCTACACCTTC.

CDR3 in amino acids: CASSFATSGHYNEQFF. The DNA for the CDR3 is TGTGCCAGCAGTTTTGCGACTAGCGGACACTACAATGAGCAGTTCTTC. This chain joins TRBV27 and TRBJ2-1; TRBD2 aligns across 9 bases. CDR3 length: 16 residues. The V segment lost 3 bases and the J segment 3 bases; nucleotides outside the gene matches: 6. Germline CDR1 is MNHEY and CDR2 is SMNVEV (reference sequence).

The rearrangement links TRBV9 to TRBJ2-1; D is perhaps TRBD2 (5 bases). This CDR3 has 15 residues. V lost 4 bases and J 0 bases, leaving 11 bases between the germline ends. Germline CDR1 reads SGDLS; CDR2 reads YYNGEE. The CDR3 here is CASSSRGGSYNEQFF. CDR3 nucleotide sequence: TGTGCCAGCAGCAGTCGCGGAGGCTCCTACAATGAGCAGTTCTTC.

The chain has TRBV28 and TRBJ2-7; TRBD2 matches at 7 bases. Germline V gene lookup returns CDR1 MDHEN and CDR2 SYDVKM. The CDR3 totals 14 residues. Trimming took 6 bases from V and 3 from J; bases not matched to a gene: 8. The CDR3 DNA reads TGTGCCAGCAGGGGGGGGGTTGCTCTCTACGAGCAGTACTTC. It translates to CASRGGVALYEQYF.

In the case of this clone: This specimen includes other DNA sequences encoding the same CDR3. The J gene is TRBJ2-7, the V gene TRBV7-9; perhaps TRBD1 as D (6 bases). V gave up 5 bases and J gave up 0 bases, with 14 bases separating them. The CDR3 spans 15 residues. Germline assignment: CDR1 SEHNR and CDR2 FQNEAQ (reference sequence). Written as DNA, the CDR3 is TGTGCCAGCAGCCCCCGGACAGTTAGCTCCTACGAGCAGTACTTC. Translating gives CASSPRTVSSYEQYF. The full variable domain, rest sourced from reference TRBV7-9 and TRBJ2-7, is DTGVSQNPRHKITKRGQNVTFRCDPISEHNRLYWYRQTLGQGPEFLTYFQNEAQLEKSRLLSDRFSAERPKGSFSTLEIQRTEQGDSAMYLCASSPRTVSSYEQYFGPGTRLTVT.

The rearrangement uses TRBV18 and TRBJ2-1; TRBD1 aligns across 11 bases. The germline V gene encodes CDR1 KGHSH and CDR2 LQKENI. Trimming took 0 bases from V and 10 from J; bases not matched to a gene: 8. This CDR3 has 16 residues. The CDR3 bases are TGTGCCAGCTCACCACCGGCCGGACAGGGGGCGGGAGAGCAGTTCTTC. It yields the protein CASSPPAGQGAGEQFF.

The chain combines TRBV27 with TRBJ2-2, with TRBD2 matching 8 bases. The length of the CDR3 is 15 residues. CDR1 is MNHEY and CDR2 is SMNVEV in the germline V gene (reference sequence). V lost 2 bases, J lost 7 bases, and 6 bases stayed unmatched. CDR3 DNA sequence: TGTGCCAGCAGTTTAACGGGAGGGCCTTTCGGGGAGCTGTTTTTT. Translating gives CASSLTGGPFGELFF.